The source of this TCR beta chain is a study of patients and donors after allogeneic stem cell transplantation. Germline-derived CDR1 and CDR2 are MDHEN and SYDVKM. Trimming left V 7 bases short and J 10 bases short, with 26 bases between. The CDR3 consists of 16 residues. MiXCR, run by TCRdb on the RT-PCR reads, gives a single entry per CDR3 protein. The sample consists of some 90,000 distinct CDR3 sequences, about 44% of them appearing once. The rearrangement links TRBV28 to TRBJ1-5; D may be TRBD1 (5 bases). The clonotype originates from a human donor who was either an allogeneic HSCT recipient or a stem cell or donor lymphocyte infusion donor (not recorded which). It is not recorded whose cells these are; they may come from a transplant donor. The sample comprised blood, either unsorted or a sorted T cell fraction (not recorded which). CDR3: CASTVGGSRPEFPQHF. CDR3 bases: TGTGCCAGCACCGTCGGGGGATCCCGGCCCGAATTCCCCCAGCATTTT.